A single T cell receptor (beta chain) is shown here with its context. What this receptor recognizes is not known. There are no base qualities to consult, and no much larger clone falls within one base. This record belongs to a study of T cells after somatic rescue of genetic block (dated by TCRdb to about 2020). In the study overall: What the study looked at was long-term robustness, specifically in a T-cell system that came about through somatic rescue of a genetic block in T-cell development.

Library creation used the immunoSEQ multiplex PCR assay. TCRdb holds this immuneACCESS table with in-frame rearrangements only. Some clones are missing; in checked studies, unresolved V genes explain under half, and the rest has no known cause. For this sample there are some 70,000 clones; approximately 90% appear just once. The ten largest clones capture approximately 3% of the sample. The V end gives up 7 bases and the J end 3 bases, leaving 6 bases in the junction not matched to a gene. Reading from cysteine to phenylalanine, the CDR3 counts 13 amino acids. The read is trimmed to its CDR3 DNA, 39 bases read in frame from base 1. Per the germline V gene, SNHLY is the CDR1 and FYNNEI is the CDR2.

The source of this sequence is a man aged 30 to 45. The material sequenced was peripheral blood mononuclear cells (PBMCs). The chain uses TRBV2 and TRBJ2-7, with 7 bases in between that match TRBD1. The DNA sequence is as follows: TGTGCCAGCAACCGGGACAGACTCTACGAGCAGTACTTC. Its protein product is CASNRDRLYEQYF.